This TCR beta chain stems from a study of blood T cell repertoires in COVID-19. Looking at the study overall: The samples span acute and convalescent COVID-19 from the United States, Italy and Spain. Sources were T cells, B-cell-depleted T cells, or PBMCs; the material itself was cDNA or gDNA.

The CDR3 is 18 amino acids. V dropped 0 bases and J dropped 1 base, with 19 bases sitting between them. The V gene's germline CDR1 is SGHRS and CDR2 YFSETQ. As processed by the authors: Amplification from reference gene primers served as the basis for estimated nucleated cell counts. This table comes from immunoSEQ multiplex PCR, and its TCRdb copy is limited to in-frame clones, with some not included. V and J calls and clone size are copied from that table; D and trimming were computed from the DNA. This repertoire shows some 95,000 clones, approximately 80% found once; its top ten account for roughly 7.3%.

The specimen was peripheral blood. The chain employs TRBV5-1 and TRBJ1-2; a weak D match, TRBD1 (5 bases). The receptor was isolated from a man in his 70s with acute or convalescent COVID-19. CDR3 sequence: CASSLDPPPTVFNYGYTF. The CDR3 DNA is TGCGCCAGCAGCTTGGACCCGCCCCCGACAGTTTTTAACTATGGCTACACCTTC.